These 7 T cell receptor beta chains were all obtained from the same sample, sequenced in a study of blood T cell repertoires in COVID-19. Only in-frame clones appear in the TCRdb table, and some are missing; sequencing was by immunoSEQ multiplex PCR. This sample has about 230,000 clones, with 65% to 90% found just once. What was sequenced was peripheral blood. The receptors stem from a woman aged 45-60 years with acute or convalescent COVID-19.

This chain connects TRBV18 to TRBJ1-1, with TRBD1 matching 7 bases. Unmatched junction bases numbered 2, after V lost 6 bases and J lost 1 base. This CDR3 spans 13 amino acids. The germline V gene has CDR1 KGHSH and CDR2 LQKENI. Here the CDR3 DNA reads TGTGCCAGCTCGGGACAGAAGAACACTGAAGCTTTCTTT. It codes for CASSGQKNTEAFF.

Of note for this clone: Other nucleotide sequences in the sample specify the same CDR3. The rearrangement uses TRBV10-2 and TRBJ1-5, with TRBD1 as a possible D gene (5 bases). Germline V gene sequence: CDR1 WSHSY, CDR2 SAAADI. The CDR3 length is 13 residues. V was clipped by 3 bases and J by 4 bases, with 7 bases between them. CDR3 nucleotides: TGCGCCAGCAGTGACGGGGGGAATCAGCCCCAGCATTTT. It specifies CASSDGGNQPQHF.

J is TRBJ2-3 and V is TRBV4-1; TRBD2 agrees at 11 bases. Germline V gives CDR1 MGHRA, CDR2 YSYEKL. This CDR3 spans 17 amino acids. With V trimmed by 6 bases and J by 6 bases, 14 bases remained unmatched. CDR3 in amino acids: CASRGSGRAGLSDTQYF. CDR3 bases: TGCGCCAGCAGGGGTAGCGGGAGGGCCGGGTTGTCCGATACGCAGTATTTT.

This clone was seen only once. The chain links TRBV19 to TRBJ1-5, with no clear D. The CDR3 is 14 residues long. In germline, CDR1 is LNHDA, CDR2 SQIVND (reference sequence). With 5 bases removed from V and 3 bases from J, the gap between germline ends came to 11 bases. CDR3 loop: CASSWQAHNQPQHF. The CDR3, as DNA: TGTGCCAGTAGTTGGCAGGCCCACAATCAGCCCCAGCATTTT.

This clone was detected once. The genes are TRBV2 and TRBJ1-6; D perhaps matches TRBD1 (6 bases). This CDR3 region has 15 residues. Germline V gives CDR1 SNHLY, CDR2 FYNNEI. V shed 6 bases and J shed 6 bases, with 15 bases lying between them. This chain's CDR3 is CASSPRTASNSPLHF. The CDR3 coding sequence is TGTGCCAGCAGCCCAAGGACAGCTAGTAATTCACCCCTCCACTTT.

This clone was detected only a few times. The V and J genes are TRBV19 and TRBJ1-1; unclear D gene. Trimming shortened V by 6 bases and J by 3 bases, and 11 bases separated the two germline ends. The CDR3 has 13 residues. CDR1 and CDR2 from the germline V gene are LNHDA and SQIVND (reference sequence). CDR3 coding DNA: TGTGCCAGTAGAGACACGGTTTACACTGAAGCTTTCTTT. Amino acids: CASRDTVYTEAFF.

The J gene is TRBJ2-5, the V gene TRBV11-2, with 7 bases aligning to TRBD2. V shed 5 bases and J 2 bases; nucleotides not matched to a gene: 14. The length of the CDR3 is 17 residues. Germline CDR1 is SGHAT and CDR2 is FQNNGV. The CDR3 loop is CASSPHGLAAKQETQYF. The DNA of the CDR3 is TGTGCCAGCAGCCCCCATGGGCTAGCGGCAAAGCAAGAGACCCAGTACTTC. The full variable domain, completed using reference TRBV11-2 and TRBJ2-5, is EAGVAQSPRYKIIEKRQSVAFWCNPISGHATLYWYQQILGQGPKLLIQFQNNGVVDDSQLPKDRFSAERLKGVDSTLKIQPAKLEDSAVYLCASSPHGLAAKQETQYFGPGTRLLVL.